Following are 27 T cell receptor beta chains from one sample sequenced in a study of Ad26.COV2.S vaccination and SARS-CoV-2 variants. Data came from immunoSEQ multiplex PCR; TCRdb stores just in-frame clones and leaves some out. The sample contains around 300,000 clones, 80% to 90% of which appear only once. Treatment reported: some 20 received Ad26.COV2.S at low or high dose, single or two shots; about five received placebo; per-sample allocation not given. The study sampled participants on day 63 after the first vaccine or placebo injection. This specimen consisted of peripheral blood, obtained in a trial of Ad26.COV2.S vaccine versus placebo. The receptors shown here come from a person aged 18-60 years who received the Ad26.COV2.S COVID-19 vaccine or a placebo.

This clone turned up a few times. The chain couples TRBV14 to TRBJ1-6; the D is unclear. The ends were cut back, 5 bases at V and 7 bases at J, with 12 bases in the middle. Germline V gene lookup returns CDR1 SGHDN and CDR2 FVKESK. The CDR3 runs 14 residues. The DNA of the CDR3 is TGTGCCAGCAGCTTTGCCCCCGGCAATTCACCCCTCCACTTT. Translated: CASSFAPGNSPLHF. The whole variable domain, filled in from reference TRBV14 and TRBJ1-6, reads EAGVTQFPSHSVIEKGQTVTLRCDPISGHDNLYWYRRVMGKEIKFLLHFVKESKQDESGMPNNRFLAERTGGTYSTLKVQPAELEDSGVYFCASSFAPGNSPLHFGNGTRLTVT.

The rearrangement links TRBV18 to TRBJ2-1; D is perhaps TRBD1 (6 bases). V lost 7 bases and J 10 bases, leaving 20 bases between the germline ends. The CDR3 length is 14 residues. Germline V CDR1 and CDR2: KGHSH, LQKENI. The DNA of the CDR3 is TGTGCCAGCTTGCCGGTGGGGGCCAGGGGCGAGCAGTTCTTC. It translates to CASLPVGARGEQFF.

DNA for the CDR3: TGTGCCAGCAGCCGACAGGGGGTAAATGAAAAACTGTTTTTT. Translated, it gives CASSRQGVNEKLFF. This sequence joins TRBV3-1 (or the pseudogene TRBV3-2) and TRBJ1-4, with 9 bases lining up with TRBD1. V trimming: 4 bases; J trimming: 5 bases; junction bases outside the gene matches: 2. The germline V gene encodes CDR1 LGHDT and CDR2 YNNKEL (reference sequence). This CDR3 contains 14 residues.

The rearrangement uses TRBV18 and TRBJ1-5, with 9 bases aligning to TRBD1. CDR3 length: 15 amino acids. V was pared by 3 bases and J by 3 bases, with 3 bases of the junction left unmatched. CDR1 and CDR2 (germline): KGHSH, LQKENI. The CDR3 nucleotides read TGTGCCAGCTCACCCGGGACAGGGCACAATCAGCCCCAGCATTTT. Amino acids: CASSPGTGHNQPQHF.

The rearrangement joins TRBV6-5 to TRBJ2-1; D may correspond to TRBD1 or TRBD2 (5 bases each). The CDR3 loop spans 14 amino acids. Per the germline V gene, CDR1 is MNHEY and CDR2 is SVGAGI. V dropped 5 bases and J dropped 6 bases, with 14 bases sitting between them. The CDR3 DNA follows: TGTGCCAGCAGTATTGGGACCCAACTCAATGAGCAGTTCTTC. It yields the protein CASSIGTQLNEQFF.

This chain links TRBV18 with TRBJ1-3; tentatively, D is TRBD1 (6 bases). Germline CDR1 and CDR2: KGHSH and LQKENI. The CDR3 has 22 amino acids. Trimming cost V 3 bases and J 1 base, with 31 bases left between them. The CDR3 loop is CASSPAARILPDPGASGNTIYF. CDR3 nucleotides: TGTGCCAGCTCACCCGCCGCTCGCATCCTCCCCGATCCAGGGGCATCTGGAAACACCATATATTTT.

The chain carries TRBV27 and TRBJ2-4; 8 bases are a match to TRBD1. Trimming cost V 6 bases and J 0 bases; bases outside gene matches: 7. CDR3 size: 16 residues. CDR1 MNHEY and CDR2 SMNVEV come from the germline V gene (reference sequence). CDR3 region: CASRAQGALAKNIQYF. CDR3 DNA: TGTGCCAGCAGAGCCCAGGGGGCTCTAGCCAAAAACATTCAGTACTTC.

The chain is built from TRBV18 and TRBJ1-6, with D maybe TRBD1 (6 bases). The germline CDR1 and CDR2 sequences are KGHSH and LQKENI. The CDR3 has 16 amino acids. V lost 0 bases to trimming and J lost 6 bases, with 12 bases between them. CDR3 sequence: CASSPPLTGSNSPLHF. The CDR3 DNA reads TGTGCCAGCTCACCACCATTGACAGGAAGTAATTCACCCCTCCACTTT.

V and J are TRBV19 and TRBJ2-1; 12 nucleotides match TRBD2. V gave up 3 bases and J gave up 6 bases; unmatched junction bases: 9. Looked up from germline, CDR1 is LNHDA and CDR2 is SQIVND (reference sequence). The CDR3 totals 17 residues. This chain's CDR3 is CASSILALAGGVNEQFF. The CDR3 DNA follows: TGTGCCAGTAGTATCCTCGCTCTAGCGGGAGGGGTCAATGAGCAGTTCTTC.

V is TRBV4-2 and J is TRBJ1-4, with TRBD1 matching over 7 bases. CDR1 is LGHNA, CDR2 YNFKEQ, per germline. V was pared by 1 base and J by 8 bases, with 4 bases of the junction left unmatched. This CDR3 is built from 14 residues. CDR3 DNA sequence: TGTGCCAGCAGCCAAGGGGACAGAGGCGAAAAACTGTTTTTT. Translated: CASSQGDRGEKLFF.

V and J are TRBV28 and TRBJ1-1, with D possibly matching TRBD1 (5 bases). The germline gives CDR1 MDHEN, CDR2 SYDVKM. V was trimmed by 3 bases and J by 1 base, leaving 9 bases between them. There are 14 residues in the CDR3. Written as DNA, the CDR3 is TGTGCCAGCAGTTTCACAGGTCCGAACACTGAAGCTTTCTTT. Its protein is CASSFTGPNTEAFF.

V usage is TRBV29-1 and J usage is TRBJ1-2; unclear D gene. CDR3 size: 13 residues. V lost 4 bases and J 4 bases, leaving 13 bases between the germline ends. CDR1 is SQVTM, CDR2 ANQGSEA, per germline. This chain's CDR3 is CSVGGIGSYGYTF. In DNA form, the CDR3 reads TGCAGCGTTGGGGGAATTGGTTCCTATGGCTACACCTTC.

The chain has TRBV6-5 and TRBJ1-2; D remains ambiguous. The germline CDR1 and CDR2 sequences are MNHEY and SVGAGI. The length of the CDR3 is 15 residues. Trimming stripped 0 bases from V and 1 base from J, with 9 bases between. CDR3 residues: CASSYSVNSNYGYTF. DNA for the CDR3: TGTGCCAGCAGTTACTCGGTAAACAGTAACTATGGCTACACCTTC.

The rearrangement joins TRBV4-2 to TRBJ1-1; 8 bases are a match to TRBD1. The trim removed 5 bases at V and 2 bases at J, leaving 10 bases unmatched. Germline V gives CDR1 LGHNA, CDR2 YNFKEQ. CDR3 length: 16 residues. The CDR3: CASSSTGTGLNTEAFF. The CDR3 DNA is TGTGCCAGCAGCTCAACCGGGACAGGTTTAAACACTGAAGCTTTCTTT.

The chain recombines TRBV5-1 with TRBJ1-1, with 8 bases aligning to TRBD1. Germline CDR1 and CDR2: SGHRS and YFSETQ. V was pared by 4 bases and J by 1 base, with 6 bases of the junction left unmatched. This CDR3 comprises 15 residues. In DNA form, the CDR3 reads TGCGCCAGCAGCCAGGGGGCTCCACGGAACACTGAAGCTTTCTTT. It codes for CASSQGAPRNTEAFF.

This chain joins TRBV14 and TRBJ1-1; D is possibly TRBD1 (5 bases). Trimming stripped 4 bases from V and 0 bases from J, with 9 bases between. From germline, CDR1 is SGHDN and CDR2 FVKESK. The CDR3 covers 14 residues. As DNA, the CDR3 is TGTGCCAGCAGCCTCTGGGGCCTGAACACTGAAGCTTTCTTT. It codes for CASSLWGLNTEAFF.

This chain links TRBV10-2 with TRBJ1-2; no firm D call. The CDR3 covers 12 residues. Trimming removed 3 bases from V and 3 bases from J, with 5 bases in between. Looked up from germline, CDR1 is WSHSY and CDR2 is SAAADI. CDR3 coding DNA: TGCGCCAGCAGTGACTGGGACTATGGCTACACCTTC. This codes for CASSDWDYGYTF.

The chain recombines TRBV28 with TRBJ1-2; no clear D gene. Trimming stripped 1 base from V and 5 bases from J, with 23 bases between. The CDR3 spans 18 residues. In germline, CDR1 is MDHEN, CDR2 SYDVKM. CDR3 DNA sequence: TGTGCCAGCAGTTTATCTGCCCTCAAACTTCCCACAAATTATGGCTACACCTTC. Residues: CASSLSALKLPTNYGYTF.

The chain joins TRBV12-3 or TRBV12-4 to TRBJ1-2; no firm D call. This CDR3 contains 13 residues. V gave up 3 bases and J gave up 5 bases, with 10 bases separating them. Here the CDR3 reads CASSLPTAYGYTF. The CDR3 nucleotides are TGTGCCAGCAGTTTGCCGACTGCTTATGGCTACACCTTC.

This chain joins TRBV7-2 and TRBJ1-4; D might be TRBD1 (5 bases). CDR1 and CDR2 (germline): SGHTA, FQGNSA. The CDR3 runs 15 residues. Trimming cost V 5 bases and J 3 bases, with 13 bases left between them. CDR3 in DNA: TGTGCCAGCAGCCCAAATGGGGGTTCTAATGAAAAACTGTTTTTT. Encoded protein: CASSPNGGSNEKLFF. The variable domain in full, with the rest retrieved from reference TRBV7-2 and TRBJ1-4, is GAGVSQSPSNKVTEKGKDVELRCDPISGHTALYWYRQSLGQGLEFLIYFQGNSAPDKSGLPSDRFSAERTGGSVSTLTIQRTQQEDSAVYLCASSPNGGSNEKLFFGSGTQLSVL.

A few counts support this clone. The chain uses TRBV7-7 and TRBJ2-2, with D perhaps TRBD2 (6 bases). Trimming pared 5 bases from V and 1 base from J, leaving 14 bases between. CDR3 length equals 16 residues. CDR1 and CDR2 (germline): SSHAT, FNYEAQ (reference sequence). As DNA, the CDR3 is TGTGCCAGCAGCCGAACACCGGGACTGAACACCGGGGAGCTGTTTTTT. It yields the protein CASSRTPGLNTGELFF.

The CDR3 is CASKGDSLYGYTF. As DNA, the CDR3 is TGTGCCAGCAAGGGGGACAGTTTATATGGCTACACCTTC. This rearrangement joins TRBV2 to TRBJ1-2; TRBD1 aligns across 7 bases. Trimming removed 7 bases from V and 5 bases from J; junction bases left unmatched: 7. The germline gives CDR1 SNHLY, CDR2 FYNNEI. The CDR3 is made up of 13 amino acids.

V is TRBV19 and J is TRBJ1-5; TRBD1 matches 7 bases. Germline V CDR1 and CDR2: LNHDA, SQIVND (reference sequence). V shed 10 bases and J 5 bases; nucleotides not matched to a gene: 8. The CDR3 covers 13 residues. CDR3: CATRSTGDQPQHF. The CDR3 region has the DNA TGTGCCACCAGATCCACAGGGGATCAGCCCCAGCATTTT.

The chain combines TRBV9 with TRBJ1-6; D not resolved. V lost 4 bases and J 3 bases, leaving 14 bases between the germline ends. This CDR3 is built from 16 residues. CDR1 and CDR2 from the germline V gene are SGDLS and YYNGEE. The CDR3 spells CASSPAGRVYNSPLHF. CDR3 DNA sequence: TGTGCCAGCAGCCCCGCGGGGAGGGTCTATAATTCACCCCTCCACTTT.

The J gene is TRBJ2-3, the V gene TRBV9; 11 bases match TRBD1. The CDR3 sequence is 16 residues long. The germline CDR1 and CDR2 sequences are SGDLS and YYNGEE. Trimming at V came to 0 bases and at J to 3 bases, leaving 3 bases not matched to a gene. This CDR3 reads CASSVGTGGVTDTQYF. The CDR3 nucleotides read TGTGCCAGCAGCGTAGGGACAGGGGGCGTGACAGATACGCAGTATTTT. The full variable domain, rest sourced from reference TRBV9 and TRBJ2-3, is DSGVTQTPKHLITATGQRVTLRCSPRSGDLSVYWYQQSLDQGLQFLIQYYNGEERAKGNILERFSAQQFPDLHSELNLSSLELGDSALYFCASSVGTGGVTDTQYFGPGTRLTVL.

The CDR3 loop reads CASSGLGRGAYNEQFF. The CDR3, as DNA: TGTGCCAGCAGTGGGCTTGGGCGGGGAGCCTACAATGAGCAGTTCTTC. This chain joins TRBV6-2 or TRBV6-3 and TRBJ2-1, with D tentatively TRBD2 (6 bases). Deletions cut 5 bases from V and 2 bases from J, with 16 bases between. CDR1 and CDR2 from the germline V gene are MNHEY and SVGEGT. The CDR3 consists of 16 residues.

The count of this clone is one. This chain uses TRBV6-2 or TRBV6-3 with TRBJ2-7; no clear D gene. The germline CDR1 and CDR2 sequences are MNHEY and SVGEGT. Deletions cut 2 bases from V and 3 bases from J, with 11 bases between. The CDR3 spans 14 residues. The CDR3 bases are TGTGCCAGCAGTTACCTCTACAGAAACTACGAGCAGTACTTC. As protein: CASSYLYRNYEQYF.